There are many counts of the clone carrying this T cell receptor beta chain. These data belong to a study of T cells after yellow fever vaccination. From germline, CDR1 is LGHNA and CDR2 YSLEER. This CDR3 is built from 17 residues. Between the trimmed V and J ends, which lost 0 bases and 1 base, there was a span of 14 bases. TCRdb used MiXCR to reprocess the 5' RACE reads, holding one entry per CDR3 protein. The table includes 250,000 or so distinct CDR3 sequences, about 3.5% detected once. The sequenced sample was PBMCs, obtained 15 days after the yellow fever booster vaccination. The V call is TRBV4-3, the J call TRBJ2-3; the D gene could be TRBD1 or TRBD2 (5 bases each). The source of this sequence is a man aged 18 to 30 who received the YFV17D yellow fever vaccine. This CDR3 reads CASSQDWDGGGTDTQYF. DNA for the CDR3: TGCGCCAGCAGCCAAGATTGGGACGGCGGAGGCACAGATACGCAGTATTTT.